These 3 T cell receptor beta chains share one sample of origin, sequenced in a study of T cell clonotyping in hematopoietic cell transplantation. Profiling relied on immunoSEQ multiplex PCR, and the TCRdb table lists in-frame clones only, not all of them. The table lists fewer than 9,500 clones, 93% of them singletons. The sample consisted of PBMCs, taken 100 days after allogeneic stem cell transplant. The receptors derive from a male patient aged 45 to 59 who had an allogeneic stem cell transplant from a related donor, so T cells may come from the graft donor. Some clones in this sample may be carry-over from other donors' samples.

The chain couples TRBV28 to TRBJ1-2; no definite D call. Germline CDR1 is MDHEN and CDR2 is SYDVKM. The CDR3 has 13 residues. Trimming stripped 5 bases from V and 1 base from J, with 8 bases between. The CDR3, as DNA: TGTGCCAGCAGTGAACAGAGTAACTATGGCTACACCTTC. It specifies CASSEQSNYGYTF.

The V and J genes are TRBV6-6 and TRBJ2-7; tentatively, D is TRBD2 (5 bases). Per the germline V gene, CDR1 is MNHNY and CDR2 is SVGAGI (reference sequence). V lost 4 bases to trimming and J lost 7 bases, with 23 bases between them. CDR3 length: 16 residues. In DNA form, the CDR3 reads TGTGCCAGCAGTTTCCCCCAAAGGGCGGACGAGGGAGAGCAGTACTTC. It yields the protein CASSFPQRADEGEQYF.

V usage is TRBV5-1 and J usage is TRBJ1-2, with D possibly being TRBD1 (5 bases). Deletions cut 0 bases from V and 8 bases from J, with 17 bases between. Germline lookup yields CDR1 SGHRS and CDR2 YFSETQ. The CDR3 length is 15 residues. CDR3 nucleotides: TGCGCCAGCAGCTTGGCCGGAGGGCAGGGAGGAGGCTACACCTTC. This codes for CASSLAGGQGGGYTF.